This is a list of T cell receptor beta chains from one sample in a study of shared clonotypes between healthy human individuals. Repertoires were generated with immunoSEQ multiplex PCR, while TCRdb's copy carries only in-frame clones and drops some. This table holds about 1 million clones, 75% to 85% found once. Sequencing was carried out using memory CD4+ T cells from PBMCs. Receptors originate from a man younger than 30 in good health. Some clones in this sample may be carry-over from other donors' samples. Each CDR3 is given with its conserved first and last residue. D genes are given only for firm matches. Size tells how often a clone was seen (once, few, many) or the class of an expanded clone, and some rows leave it out.

TRBV14	.	.	TRBJ2-1	CASSQDQGWFYNEQFF	TGTGCCAGCAGCCAAGATCAGGGCTGGTTCTACAATGAGCAGTTCTTC
TRBV10-1	.	.	TRBJ1-1	CASSAQGGMNTEAFF	TGCGCCAGCAGTGCACAGGGTGGCATGAACACTGAAGCTTTCTTT
TRBV30	.	.	TRBJ1-2	CASHLPGGGYTF	TGTGCCTCACATCTCCCGGGAGGCGGCTACACCTTC
TRBV30	.	TRBD2	TRBJ2-7	CAWSVGGSSYEQYF	TGTGCCTGGAGTGTTGGCGGGAGTTCCTACGAGCAGTACTTC
TRBV30	few	.	TRBJ1-3	CAWSVGRSSGNTIYF	TGTGCCTGGAGTGTCGGACGGAGCTCTGGAAACACCATATATTTT
TRBV30	few	TRBD2	TRBJ2-4	CAWAVAGAGNIQYF	TGTGCCTGGGCCGTGGCGGGAGCGGGAAACATTCAGTACTTC
TRBV6-6	few	.	TRBJ2-3	CASRNYGVSTDTQYF	TGTGCCAGCAGAAATTATGGGGTGAGCACAGATACGCAGTATTTT
TRBV10-3	.	TRBD1	TRBJ1-4	CAISETGGEKLFF	TGTGCCATCAGTGAAACAGGGGGGGAAAAACTGTTTTTT
TRBV7-9	.	TRBD1	TRBJ1-4	CASGGQNEKLFF	TGTGCCAGCGGGGGACAGAATGAAAAACTGTTTTTT
TRBV7-2	.	TRBD1	TRBJ1-2	CASSSPPGGGYGYTF	TGTGCCAGCAGCTCGCCCCCAGGGGGCGGCTATGGCTACACCTTC
TRBV7-6	.	.	TRBJ2-7	CASSLAGRSYEQYF	TGTGCCAGCAGCTTAGCTGGTCGCTCCTACGAGCAGTACTTC
TRBV7-2	.	.	TRBJ2-6	CASSLGLGVIPNVLTF	TGTGCCAGCAGCTTAGGTTTGGGGGTTATTCCCAACGTCCTGACTTTC
TRBV28	.	.	TRBJ1-3	CASSLSRDRTFSGNTIYF	TGTGCCAGCAGTTTATCCCGGGACCGAACCTTCTCTGGAAACACCATATATTTT
TRBV11-1	few	TRBD2	TRBJ2-7	CASSQTTSGGDWQYF	TGTGCCAGCAGCCAGACGACTAGCGGGGGAGATTGGCAGTACTTC
TRBV7-2	.	TRBD1	TRBJ1-4	CASSSGGETNEKLFF	TGTGCCAGCAGCTCAGGGGGGGAAACTAATGAAAAACTGTTTTTT
TRBV29-1	.	TRBD1	TRBJ2-3	CSVDEGGATDTQYF	TGCAGCGTTGATGAAGGGGGCGCCACAGATACGCAGTATTTT
TRBV7-8	.	TRBD2	TRBJ2-7	CASSGTSGNYEQYF	TGTGCCAGCAGCGGGACTAGCGGCAACTACGAGCAGTACTTC
TRBV1	.	.	TRBJ2-5	CTSSQEQGWQETQYF	TGCACCAGCAGCCAGGAACAGGGATGGCAAGAGACCCAGTACTTC
TRBV13	.	.	TRBJ2-7	CASSARAAAYEQYF	TGTGCCAGCAGCGCCCGGGCAGCAGCCTACGAGCAGTACTTC
TRBV2	once	.	TRBJ1-4	CASRNRPATNEKLFF	TGTGCCAGCAGGAACCGACCTGCAACTAATGAAAAACTGTTTTTT
TRBV10-1	.	.	TRBJ2-5	CASSESSAAIQETQYF	TGCGCCAGCAGTGAGTCGTCAGCGGCTATCCAAGAGACCCAGTACTTC
TRBV9	.	TRBD1	TRBJ2-2	CASGLRAGQGDTGELFF	TGTGCCAGCGGCCTCCGAGCGGGACAGGGGGACACCGGGGAGCTGTTTTTT
TRBV7-9	once	.	TRBJ1-2	CASSLPEGGRGFYGYTF	TGTGCCAGCAGCTTACCCGAGGGGGGGCGCGGGTTCTATGGCTACACCTTC
TRBV5-5	few	.	TRBJ2-5	CASSLVGETQYF	TGTGCCAGCAGCTTGGTCGGGGAGACCCAGTACTTC
TRBV15	.	TRBD1	TRBJ2-3	CATSRDRQGLMDTQYF	TGTGCCACCAGCAGAGACCGACAGGGGCTAATGGATACGCAGTATTTT
TRBV15	.	.	TRBJ1-1	CATSRAGYTEAFF	TGTGCCACCAGCAGAGCAGGGTACACTGAAGCTTTCTTT
TRBV7-8	.	TRBD1	TRBJ2-5	CASSLGTGVFETQYF	TGTGCCAGCAGCTTAGGGACAGGGGTTTTTGAGACCCAGTACTTC
TRBV2	.	.	TRBJ2-5	CASSENSGKGSLETQYF	TGTGCCAGCAGTGAAAATTCGGGGAAGGGCTCGTTAGAGACCCAGTACTTC
TRBV7-9	.	.	TRBJ2-2	CASSTAGEAGTGELFF	TGTGCCAGCAGCACCGCCGGGGAGGCGGGCACCGGGGAGCTGTTTTTT
TRBV7-9	.	.	TRBJ1-5	CASSLERGGVAAPQHF	TGTGCCAGCAGCTTAGAACGTGGGGGTGTCGCGGCCCCCCAGCATTTT
TRBV2	.	.	TRBJ1-1	CASSSQGLRDTEAFF	TGTGCCAGCAGCTCCCAGGGGCTGAGGGACACTGAAGCTTTCTTT
TRBV5-1	few	TRBD1	TRBJ2-5	CASSLGQGGTQYF	TGCGCCAGCAGCTTGGGACAGGGGGGGACCCAGTACTTC
TRBV11-2	.	.	TRBJ2-2	CASSPTGTGELFF	TGTGCCAGCAGCCCCACAGGGACCGGGGAGCTGTTTTTT
TRBV29-1	.	.	TRBJ2-5	CSVGGARRYQETQYF	TGCAGCGTTGGAGGGGCTAGAAGGTACCAAGAGACCCAGTACTTC
TRBV15	.	.	TRBJ1-2	CATSRDSAGYGYTF	TGTGCCACCAGCAGAGATAGCGCAGGCTATGGCTACACCTTC
TRBV27	.	TRBD1	TRBJ1-3	CASSPYRGSGNTIYF	TGTGCCAGCAGTCCCTACAGGGGCTCTGGAAACACCATATATTTT
TRBV7-3	.	.	TRBJ2-6	CASSPQGTGANVLTF	TGTGCCAGCAGCCCCCAGGGGACTGGGGCCAACGTCCTGACTTTC
TRBV7-2	.	TRBD1	TRBJ1-2	CASSWTGSYGYTF	TGTGCCAGCAGCTGGACAGGGAGTTATGGCTACACCTTC
TRBV9	.	.	TRBJ1-2	CASGETAYGYTF	TGTGCCAGCGGAGAGACAGCCTATGGCTACACCTTC
TRBV7-3	.	.	TRBJ2-3	CASSLRDSTDTQYF	TGTGCCAGCAGCCTCAGGGATAGCACAGATACGCAGTATTTT
TRBV4-2	.	.	TRBJ1-1	CASSGYESGMGNTEAFF	TGTGCCAGCAGCGGGTACGAAAGTGGGATGGGGAACACTGAAGCTTTCTTT